Detailed here is one T cell receptor beta chain. Its matching antigen is unknown. This entry is derived from a study of shared clonotypes between healthy human individuals. Replicate sorted-subset PCRs were loaded with around 220 ng DNA, 30,000 to 35,000 T cell genomes. The protocol was immunoSEQ multiplex PCR, while the TCRdb copy is restricted to in-frame clones and leaves out a portion. The repertoire holds some 630,000 clones, with about 78% as singletons. V lost 5 bases to trimming and J lost 0 bases, with 19 bases between them. In germline, CDR1 is LNHDA, CDR2 SQIVND (reference sequence). There are 17 residues in the CDR3. Regarding the study as a whole: In a handful of donors, approximately 5% of naive CD4 clonotypes appeared in common.

The source material was memory CD4+ T cells sorted from blood. Regarding subset: CD45RA-negative fraction. The receptor was isolated from a woman aged 25 to 39 in good health. This chain uses TRBV19 with TRBJ1-1, with D uncertain. The CDR3 sequence is CASSPFSRGSLNTEAFF. The CDR3 nucleotides are TGTGCCAGTAGTCCGTTCTCTCGAGGCAGCTTGAACACTGAAGCTTTCTTT.